A selection of T cell receptor beta chains follows, all from one sample in a study of blood T cells in healthy people across ages. TCRdb itself ran the 5' RACE reads through MiXCR, one entry per CDR3 protein. The table has 750,000 to 950,000 distinct CDR3 sequences, 25% to 30% seen once. In addition, the sample was reused for a study of T cells of mothers and their children.

The sample comprised blood. These receptors were collected from a boy aged 10-17 years in good health. Each CDR3 is given with its conserved first and last residue. D genes are given only for firm matches. Rows may omit the clone size; those that give it use once, few, many or a size class.

clone_size j_call d_call v_call cdr3_aa cdr3_nt
- TRBJ2-6 TRBD1 TRBV12-5 CASGKTGFSSGANVLTF TGTGCTAGTGGCAAGACAGGGTTCTCCTCTGGGGCCAACGTCCTGACTTTC
- TRBJ1-2 TRBD1 TRBV5-1 CASSLDRGRIYGYTF TGCGCCAGCAGCTTGGACAGGGGGCGGATTTATGGCTACACCTTC
- TRBJ2-5 - TRBV3-1 CASTPQAIYQETQYF TGTGCCAGCACCCCACAGGCGATTTACCAAGAGACCCAGTACTTC
many TRBJ2-7 - TRBV7-9 CASSTGFYEQYF TGTGCCAGCAGTACAGGATTTTACGAGCAGTACTTC
- TRBJ2-1 - TRBV2 CASSGENNEQFF TGTGCCAGCAGTGGAGAGAACAATGAGCAGTTCTTC
- TRBJ2-2 - TRBV11-2 CASSLWGRPNTGELFF TGTGCCAGCAGCCTTTGGGGGAGACCCAACACCGGGGAGCTGTTTTTT
- TRBJ1-4 - TRBV27 CASSQRATQLNEKLFF TGTGCCAGCAGCCAAAGGGCTACACAGCTTAATGAAAAACTGTTTTTT
few TRBJ2-7 - TRBV29-1 CSVETGKLSSYEQYF TGCAGCGTTGAGACAGGTAAACTCAGCTCCTACGAGCAGTACTTC
- TRBJ2-5 - TRBV6-2/TRBV6-3 CASSPGTLVQEAQYF TGTGCCAGCAGTCCCGGGACTCTCGTTCAAGAGGCCCAGTACTTC
few TRBJ2-5 - TRBV2 CASSGPGTSETQYF TGTGCCAGCAGTGGACCCGGTACGTCGGAGACCCAGTACTTC
few TRBJ2-1 TRBD2 TRBV6-6 CASSLALAGANNEQFF TGTGCCAGCAGTTTAGCACTAGCGGGGGCCAACAATGAGCAGTTCTTC
- TRBJ1-2 - TRBV12-3/TRBV12-4 CASRSTSAGDGGYTF TGTGCCAGCAGGTCAACCTCTGCAGGGGATGGGGGCTACACCTTC
- TRBJ2-1 - TRBV4-1 CASSQGGVGNEQFF TGCGCCAGCAGCCAAGGAGGGGTGGGCAATGAGCAGTTCTTC
few TRBJ1-1 - TRBV13 CASSFGRPNTEAFF TGTGCCAGCAGCTTTGGTCGTCCGAACACTGAAGCTTTCTTT
- TRBJ1-3 - TRBV14 CASSQGTRGNTIYF TGTGCCAGCAGCCAGGGGACACGTGGAAACACCATATATTTT
- TRBJ2-5 TRBD2 TRBV5-1 CASSLLLAGEETQYF TGCGCCAGCAGCTTACTTCTAGCGGGGGAAGAGACCCAGTACTTC
- TRBJ2-1 - TRBV7-9 CASSLEQGFYNEQFF TGTGCCAGCAGCTTAGAACAGGGATTTTACAATGAGCAGTTCTTC
few TRBJ2-5 - TRBV3-1 CASSQDTVQETQYF TGTGCCAGCAGCCAAGATACGGTCCAAGAGACCCAGTACTTC
- TRBJ2-7 TRBD2 TRBV4-1 CASSQDLGLAGDNYEQYF TGCGCCAGCAGCCAAGATTTGGGGCTAGCGGGAGACAACTACGAGCAGTACTTC
few TRBJ2-1 - TRBV9 CASSVEGGFSYNEQFF TGTGCCAGCAGCGTAGAGGGCGGCTTCTCCTACAATGAGCAGTTCTTC
- TRBJ2-2 TRBD2 TRBV7-9 CASIEPRGSGTGELFF TGTGCCAGCATCGAACCCCGTGGTAGCGGGACCGGGGAGCTGTTTTTT
few TRBJ2-7 TRBD1 TRBV28 CASREQGQGEQYF TGTGCCAGCAGGGAGCAGGGACAGGGCGAGCAGTACTTC
- TRBJ2-7 - TRBV20-1 CSAGGPNYEQYF TGCAGTGCCGGGGGCCCTAACTACGAGCAGTACTTC
- TRBJ2-1 TRBD1 TRBV10-3 CAIRESGQGSHNERFF TGTGCCATCAGAGAGTCGGGACAGGGGTCCCACAATGAGCGGTTCTTC
- TRBJ2-7 - TRBV28 CASSPSPGGWEQYF TGTGCCAGCAGTCCATCCCCCGGGGGTTGGGAGCAGTACTTC
once TRBJ2-2 TRBD1 TRBV12-3/TRBV12-4 CASSLIGQGVFTGELFF TGTGCCAGCAGTTTAATAGGGCAGGGGGTTTTCACCGGGGAGCTGTTTTTT
many TRBJ1-2 - TRBV12-3/TRBV12-4 CASSPGDNYGYTF TGTGCCAGCAGCCCGGGTGATAACTATGGCTACACCTTC
- TRBJ2-7 - TRBV12-3/TRBV12-4 CASSLILIPPYEQYF TGTGCCAGCAGTTTAATCCTCATACCCCCGTACGAGCAGTACTTC
once TRBJ2-7 - TRBV5-1 CASSLGTSVEQYF TGCGCCAGCAGCTTAGGGACATCGGTCGAGCAGTACTTC
few TRBJ2-5 - TRBV18 CASSISGTPQETQYF TGTGCCAGCTCAATTTCCGGGACCCCACAAGAGACCCAGTACTTC
- TRBJ1-1 - TRBV12-3/TRBV12-4 CASSLTGPAFF TGTGCCAGCAGTTTAACAGGGCCAGCTTTCTTT
few TRBJ2-6 TRBD1 TRBV5-1 CASSFRDRDSSGANVLTF TGCGCCAGCAGCTTCCGGGACAGGGACTCCTCTGGGGCCAACGTCCTGACTTTC
- TRBJ2-4 TRBD1 TRBV4-2 CASSQDGSGGNIQYF TGTGCCAGCAGCCAAGATGGATCAGGGGGAAACATTCAGTACTTC
- TRBJ1-4 - TRBV5-6 CASSSRGKLFF TGTGCCAGCAGCTCCCGGGGAAAACTGTTTTTT
few TRBJ1-4 - TRBV5-1 CASRAAGATNEKLFF TGCGCCAGCCGAGCTGCGGGGGCAACTAATGAAAAACTGTTTTTT
few TRBJ1-1 - TRBV21-1 CASSPKSGQGSVYTEAFF TGTGCCAGCAGCCCCAAGTCGGGACAGGGAAGTGTATACACTGAAGCTTTCTTT
- TRBJ2-7 TRBD1 TRBV12-3/TRBV12-4 CASSSTGGLTYEQYF TGTGCCAGCAGTTCGACAGGGGGCCTCACCTACGAGCAGTACTTC
few TRBJ2-1 TRBD2 TRBV11-3 CASSSGTSYDEQFF TGTGCCAGCAGCTCCGGGACTAGCTACGATGAGCAGTTCTTC